The T cell receptor beta chain described here comes from a study of identical twins listed by TCRdb under 2016. Notes on the research overall: To test whether fetal clonotypes persist, this study deep-sequenced TCR alpha and beta repertoires from monozygotic twins, from unrelated adults of various ages, and from cord blood. To rule out contamination, replicate twin experiments were performed at different times with different library preparation protocols.

All donors were healthy Caucasians. The twin cohort consisted of three pairs of female monozygotic twins, all aged roughly 18 to 29 years. The RNA used for TCR libraries was isolated from peripheral blood mononuclear cells. The CDR3 spans 16 residues, from the cysteine through the phenylalanine. The retained sequence is limited to the CDR3, 48 bases, with the frame set at the first base. V is cut by 4 bases and J by 4 bases, and the space between the germline ends is 14 bases. The method was 5' RACE. The instrument was an Illumina HiSeq 2000. Template switching added a universal primer binding site, and the final cDNA carried a unique molecular identifier that allowed TCR cDNA molecules to be counted accurately. First-strand cDNA for TCR alpha and beta chains was synthesized from specific primers in the conserved constant-segment region. To control for contamination, every cDNA library carried two barcodes: a SMART-Mk sample barcode plus Illumina barcodes. TruSeq adapter sequences and Illumina sample barcodes were added in two successive PCR steps. The Illumina HiSeq platform was used with custom primers to sequence TCR alpha and beta cDNA libraries. Per the original workflow: Raw reads were processed with MiGEC to extract unique molecular identifiers, and MiXCR was used to determine CDR3 positions. For each individual, recombination models were inferred using an EM algorithm with the repgenHMM and IGoR tools. The analysis of shared clonotypes was done with the tcR package in R, with sharing normalized by the product of cloneset sizes. To study raw recombination without the effects of thymic and clonal selection, out-of-frame nonproductive sequences were analyzed. The public reads were reprocessed in TCRdb via fastp at Q25 and MiXCR, keeping in-frame beta chains. For every CDR3 protein sequence, its rows merge into one entry that carries the most common genes and DNA. TCRdb, rather than the study authors, made the V and J calls. This sample comprises roughly 700,000 distinct CDR3 sequences, more than 6.5% of them detected only once. The top ten clonotypes cover 0.98% of the sample.

On the study overall, not on this receptor specifically: The excess sharing between twins in beta out-of-frame sequences was weaker because fewer shared sequences reduced the signal-to-noise ratio. In monozygotic twins, recombination models systematically underestimated out-of-frame TCR alpha sharing, but the models matched the sharing seen between unrelated individuals. Abundant cord blood beta clonotypes had fewer insertions, young adult naive repertoires showed a similar but weaker trend, and memory repertoires showed no such trend. Zero-insertion analyses could be partly confounded by invariant T cells such as MAIT and iNKT, although diverse VJ usage argued against such confounding for most clonotypes. Because the same donors could not be followed over many years, the conclusions relied on cross-sectional statistical analysis. Out-of-frame TCR alpha sequences shared between twins showed an excess of low generation-probability sequences compared with coincidental sharing between unrelated individuals.

Comments on this clonotype: No antigen is known for it. No qualities accompany the bases; no much larger clone lies one base away.

This sample was shared with a second study, whose subject was yellow fever vaccine responses in identical twins. The second paper states: According to the authors, the vaccine-induced T cell response in identical twins seemed to be partly convergent and partly specific to each individual. In the study, vaccine-responding T cell clones were precisely tracked in identical twins.

The source of this sequence is a woman aged 18-29 years in good health. The V and J genes are TRBV12-3 or TRBV12-4 and TRBJ2-6; the D gene is unclear. The source material was PBMCs. The nucleotide sequence reads TGTGCCAGCAGTTCGGACGCTATTGGGGGGGCCAACGTCCTGACTTTC. It encodes CASSSDAIGGANVLTF.